The 25 T cell receptor beta chains listed next were all sequenced from one sample in a study of post-analysis software for immune sequencing data. Antigens for these TCRs are unknown. TCR beta libraries were prepared from cDNA with unique molecular identifiers. TCRdb reprocessed the PCR reads via MiXCR and lists one record per CDR3 protein. This sample has approximately 690,000 distinct CDR3 sequences, with roughly three fifths found just once. Notes on the study in general: Included in a set of roughly five TRBV segments more frequent in patients than controls were TRBV5-6, TRBV5-1 and TRBV20-1.

The source material was blood. The source is a girl aged 2-15 years with multiple sclerosis.

This chain joins TRBV15 and TRBJ2-3; D tentatively fits TRBD1 or TRBD2 (6 bases each). The germline gives CDR1 LNHNV, CDR2 YYDKDF (reference sequence). The CDR3 covers 18 residues. The V gene lost 1 base and the J gene lost 1 base, with 18 bases spanning the gap. The CDR3 loop reads CATSRGLRTVAGTDTQYF. DNA for the CDR3: TGTGCCACCAGCAGAGGGTTGAGGACAGTAGCGGGCACAGATACGCAGTATTTT.

CDR3 amino acids: CASSSSSGGAPDTQYF. The CDR3 DNA follows: TGCGCCAGCAGCTCTTCTAGCGGGGGGGCCCCAGATACGCAGTATTTT. V and J are TRBV5-1 and TRBJ2-3; 12 positions match TRBD2. The CDR3 totals 16 residues. The germline CDR1 and CDR2 sequences are SGHRS and YFSETQ. The V and J ends lost 3 bases and 4 bases, in that order; junction bases with no gene match: 6.

The chain recombines TRBV28 with TRBJ1-6, with TRBD1 matching over 11 bases. The junction had 5 bases not matched to a gene; V was cut back by 5 bases and J by 8 bases. The CDR3 has 15 amino acids. The germline V gene has CDR1 MDHEN and CDR2 SYDVKM. The chain's CDR3 is CASSPGTGGHSPLHF. In DNA, the CDR3 is TGTGCCAGCAGTCCCGGGACAGGGGGACATTCACCCCTCCACTTT.

J is TRBJ2-7 and V is TRBV29-1; maybe TRBD1 (5 bases). Trimming took 3 bases from V and 2 from J, leaving 11 bases between them. The germline V gene encodes CDR1 SQVTM and CDR2 ANQGSEA. The CDR3 is made up of 13 amino acids. This chain's CDR3 is CSVETQGAYEQYF. CDR3 DNA: TGCAGCGTTGAGACTCAGGGCGCCTACGAGCAGTACTTC.

J is TRBJ2-2 and V is TRBV4-2; D might be TRBD1 (6 bases). CDR1 LGHNA and CDR2 YNFKEQ come from the germline V gene. Trimming pared 4 bases from V and 5 bases from J, leaving 26 bases between. The CDR3 sequence is 19 residues long. The CDR3 nucleotides are TGTGCCAGCAGCCTCCACAAGGTCTTGGCAGGACAGTTTACCGGGGAGCTGTTTTTT. As protein: CASSLHKVLAGQFTGELFF.

The chain carries TRBV4-1 and TRBJ2-1, with 12 bases identical to TRBD2. Germline V lookup: CDR1 MGHRA, CDR2 YSYEKL. This CDR3 is 14 amino acids long. V trimming: 7 bases; J trimming: 9 bases; junction bases outside the gene matches: 7. CDR3 residues: CASTRLAGVIEQFF. CDR3 coding DNA: TGCGCCAGCACCCGACTAGCGGGAGTAATTGAGCAGTTCTTC.

This clonotype occurred once. The chain links TRBV5-1 to TRBJ2-3, with 9 nucleotides matching TRBD1. Germline V gives CDR1 SGHRS, CDR2 YFSETQ. Trimming removed 1 base from V and 5 bases from J; junction bases left unmatched: 5. This CDR3 region has 15 residues. DNA of the CDR3: TGCGCCAGCAGCTTGCGGGACAGGGTAGGAGATACGCAGTATTTT. Its protein product is CASSLRDRVGDTQYF.

This clonotype was seen many times. The V and J genes are TRBV6-5 and TRBJ2-1; D not resolved. CDR1 is MNHEY and CDR2 is SVGAGI in the germline V gene. This CDR3 is built from 13 residues. Trimming pared 4 bases from V and 6 bases from J, leaving 10 bases between. CDR3 in amino acids: CASSLGPLNEQFF. In DNA, the CDR3 is TGTGCCAGCAGTTTAGGGCCTCTCAATGAGCAGTTCTTC.

The chain employs TRBV11-2 and TRBJ2-5; 12 nucleotides line up with TRBD2. Germline assignment: CDR1 SGHAT and CDR2 FQNNGV. This CDR3 spans 18 amino acids. The ends lost 5 bases at V and 3 bases at J; junction bases unmatched: 13. DNA of the CDR3: TGTGCCAGCAGCGAACCGACTAGCGGGGGACCTAGTGAAGAGACCCAGTACTTC. Protein sequence: CASSEPTSGGPSEETQYF.

The chain is built from TRBV5-1 and TRBJ2-4; the match to TRBD2 covers 7 bases. Trimming took 0 bases from V and 2 from J; bases not matched to a gene: 2. Looked up from germline, CDR1 is SGHRS and CDR2 is YFSETQ. This CDR3 contains 15 residues. CDR3 protein: CASSLDGGTKNIQYF. The DNA of the CDR3 is TGCGCCAGCAGCTTGGACGGGGGGACCAAAAACATTCAGTACTTC.

The genes are TRBV11-2 and TRBJ2-5; 12 bases fit TRBD2. Germline values: CDR1 SGHAT, CDR2 FQNNGV. The CDR3 runs to 18 residues. The V segment lost 1 base and the J segment 1 base; nucleotides outside the gene matches: 7. The CDR3 DNA is TGTGCCAGCAGCTTAGGCCACGGACTAGCGGGACCCCAAGAGACCCAGTACTTC. Protein: CASSLGHGLAGPQETQYF.

This clonotype was seen a handful of times. This rearrangement joins TRBV20-1 to TRBJ1-2; D is uncertain. With 0 bases removed from V and 0 bases from J, the gap between germline ends came to 14 bases. The CDR3 runs to 16 residues. CDR1 and CDR2 (germline): DFQATT, SNEGSKA (reference sequence). CDR3 sequence reads: CSARDRLSSANYGYTF. CDR3 DNA: TGCAGTGCTAGAGATCGGCTATCCTCCGCTAACTATGGCTACACCTTC.

This clonotype was seen only a few times. This rearrangement joins TRBV13 to TRBJ2-5, with a weak D call TRBD1 (5 bases). CDR1 PRHDT and CDR2 FYEKMQ come from the germline V gene (reference sequence). Between the trimmed V and J ends, which lost 4 bases and 2 bases, there was a span of 11 bases. The CDR3 is 14 amino acids. The CDR3 loop reads CASSSPDKQETQYF. The CDR3, as DNA: TGTGCCAGCAGCTCCCCGGACAAACAAGAGACCCAGTACTTC.

In its sample, this clonotype was seen a few times. The V and J genes are TRBV12-3 or TRBV12-4 and TRBJ1-2; 7 nucleotides line up with TRBD1. The CDR3 length is 16 residues. With 1 base clipped from V and 4 bases from J, the junction kept 9 bases outside the gene matches. The CDR3 DNA is TGTGCCAGCAGTTTAGTCGTCAGGGGGGGAGTCTATGGCTACACCTTC. Translation gives CASSLVVRGGVYGYTF.

This clonotype was found a few times. The chain employs TRBV7-9 and TRBJ1-2; weak D call: TRBD1 (6 bases). Germline CDR1 SEHNR, CDR2 FQNEAQ (reference sequence). The CDR3 contains 13 residues. The V end was cut by 7 bases, the J end by 7 bases, with 16 bases between. CDR3 coding DNA: TGTGCCAGCACGCCTCAGGGGCGGGGTGGCTACACCTTC. As protein: CASTPQGRGGYTF.

The V and J genes are TRBV29-1 and TRBJ1-1; TRBD1 matches at 10 bases. The CDR3 sequence is 15 residues long. The J segment lost 4 bases and the V segment lost 0 bases, leaving 5 bases of the junction unmatched. The germline CDR1 and CDR2 sequences are SQVTM and ANQGSEA. The CDR3: CSVEDRDRGITEAFF. The CDR3 DNA sequence: TGCAGCGTTGAAGATCGGGACAGGGGTATCACTGAAGCTTTCTTT.

The genes are TRBV18 and TRBJ2-1; D gene uncertain. Matching the DNA end better, TRBJ2-7 makes the J call doubtful. The germline V gene has CDR1 KGHSH and CDR2 LQKENI. The CDR3 is 13 residues long. CDR3: CASSPGLNNEQYF. The CDR3 nucleotides read TGTGCCAGCTCACCAGGGCTTAACAATGAGCAGTACTTC.

J is TRBJ2-3 and V is TRBV25-1; 9 nucleotides match TRBD2. CDR3 length equals 19 residues. In germline, CDR1 is MGHDK, CDR2 SYGVNS. Losses at the gene ends were 6 bases for V and 5 bases for J; bases not matched to a gene: 21. The CDR3 DNA sequence: TGTGCCAGCAGCGAGGGGCACGGAGAGCAGCGGGGGGTAGGAGATACGCAGTATTTT. Translated, it gives CASSEGHGEQRGVGDTQYF. The full variable domain, its missing parts supplied by reference TRBV25-1 and TRBJ2-3, is EADIYQTPRYLVIGTGKKITLECSQTMGHDKMYWYQQDPGMELHLIHYSYGVNSTEKGDLSSESTVSRIRTEHFPLTLESARPSHTSQYLCASSEGHGEQRGVGDTQYFGPGTRLTVL.

The chain combines TRBV7-6 with TRBJ2-2; 7 bases fit TRBD1. This CDR3 has 16 residues. With 1 base clipped from V and 1 base from J, the junction kept 3 bases outside the gene matches. CDR1 is SGHVS and CDR2 is FNYEAQ in the germline V gene. The CDR3 DNA reads TGTGCCAGCAGCTTAGTTTACAGGGGGAACACCGGGGAGCTGTTTTTT. Its translation: CASSLVYRGNTGELFF.

This chain connects TRBV2 to TRBJ2-1; 7 nucleotides align to TRBD2. The CDR3 loop spans 16 amino acids. Germline CDR1 reads SNHLY; CDR2 reads FYNNEI. Trimming cost V 3 bases and J 8 bases; bases outside gene matches: 13. The CDR3 loop is CASSEEAGGGGDEQFF. In nucleotides, the CDR3 is TGTGCCAGCAGTGAGGAGGCGGGCGGGGGTGGCGATGAGCAGTTCTTC.

The V and J genes are TRBV29-1 and TRBJ2-1; D tentatively fits TRBD1 or TRBD2 (5 bases each). Germline values: CDR1 SQVTM, CDR2 ANQGSEA. The V end lost 7 bases, the J end lost 2 bases, and 12 bases lay between the germline ends. The CDR3 contains 13 residues. Here the CDR3 reads CSGSGTPYNEQFF. In DNA form, the CDR3 reads TGCAGCGGCTCCGGGACCCCCTACAATGAGCAGTTCTTC.

The J gene is TRBJ1-6, the V gene TRBV7-3, with D hard to call. CDR3 length: 14 residues. Per germline, CDR1 SGHTA and CDR2 FQGTGA. Trimming took 5 bases from V and 6 from J, leaving 11 bases between them. The CDR3 loop is CASSPYGSNSPLHF. The CDR3 nucleotides are TGTGCCAGCAGCCCCTATGGGTCTAATTCACCCCTCCACTTT. The full variable domain, in which reference TRBV7-3 and TRBJ1-6 provide the parts outside the CDR3, is GAGVSQTPSNKVTEKGKYVELRCDPISGHTALYWYRQSLGQGPEFLIYFQGTGAADDSGLPNDRFFAVRPEGSVSTLKIQRTERGDSAVYLCASSPYGSNSPLHFGNGTRLTVT.

In its sample, this clonotype was seen a few times. The chain couples TRBV5-1 to TRBJ2-1; 10 bases are shared with TRBD2. This CDR3 comprises 14 residues. Germline V gene lookup returns CDR1 SGHRS and CDR2 YFSETQ. The V and J ends lost 4 bases and 5 bases, in that order; junction bases with no gene match: 3. The CDR3 nucleotides are TGCGCCAGCAGCCCTAGCGGGAGAGACAATGAGCAGTTCTTC. This encodes CASSPSGRDNEQFF.

V gene TRBV20-1 combines with J gene TRBJ2-1; D may be TRBD2 (5 bases). V was pared by 0 bases and J by 0 bases, with 12 bases between. Germline CDR1 is DFQATT and CDR2 is SNEGSKA (reference sequence). The CDR3 is 16 amino acids. CDR3 loop: CSARDGEGFSYNEQFF. In DNA form, the CDR3 reads TGCAGTGCTAGAGATGGCGAGGGTTTCTCCTACAATGAGCAGTTCTTC.

This sequence joins TRBV7-9 and TRBJ2-1; D ambiguous. CDR1 is SEHNR, CDR2 FQNEAQ, per germline (reference sequence). CDR3 length: 16 residues. The germline V and J ends were trimmed by 3 bases and 3 bases, with 15 bases remaining between them. The CDR3: CASSFLFGVDYNEQFF. CDR3 in DNA: TGTGCCAGCAGCTTCCTTTTTGGGGTTGACTACAATGAGCAGTTCTTC.